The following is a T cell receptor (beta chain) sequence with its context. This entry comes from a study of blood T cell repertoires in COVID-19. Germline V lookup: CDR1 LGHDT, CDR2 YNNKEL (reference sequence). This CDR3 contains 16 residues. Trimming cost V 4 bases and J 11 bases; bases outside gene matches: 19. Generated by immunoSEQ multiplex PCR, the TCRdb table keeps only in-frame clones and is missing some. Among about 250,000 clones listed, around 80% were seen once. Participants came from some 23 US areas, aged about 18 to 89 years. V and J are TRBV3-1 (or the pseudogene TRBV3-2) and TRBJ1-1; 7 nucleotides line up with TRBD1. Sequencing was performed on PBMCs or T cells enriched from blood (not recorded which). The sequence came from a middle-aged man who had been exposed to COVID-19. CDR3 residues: CASSPRGKGPSDRAFF. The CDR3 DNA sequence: TGTGCCAGCAGCCCCCGGGGAAAGGGACCATCGGACAGGGCTTTCTTT.